This T cell receptor beta chain stems from a study of blood T cell repertoires in COVID-19. Repertoires were generated with immunoSEQ multiplex PCR, while TCRdb's copy carries only in-frame clones and drops some. This table holds 150,000 to 200,000 clones, roughly 85% found once. The CDR3 is 13 residues long. The ends were cut back, 7 bases at V and 6 bases at J, with 12 bases in the middle. Germline V gene data show CDR1 as SEHNR and CDR2 as FQNEAQ (reference sequence). The genes are TRBV7-9 and TRBJ2-2; tentative D call: TRBD1 (5 bases). The sample comprised peripheral blood. This receptor was obtained from a woman aged 70-85 years with acute or convalescent COVID-19. The CDR3 DNA reads TGTGCCAGCACCCCTACAGGAGCCGGGGAGCTGTTTTTT. Translated: CASTPTGAGELFF.